The source of this T cell receptor (beta chain) is a study of CD8 T cells in ankylosing spondylitis. TCRdb fed the 5' RACE reads into MiXCR, producing one record per CDR3 protein. The profile covers more than 35,000 distinct CDR3 sequences, with 4.5% to 6% appearing a single time and about 12% taken by the ten largest. This CDR3 spans 14 amino acids. Germline assignment: CDR1 SGHTA and CDR2 FQGTGA. Note on this clonotype: Possible read error: a much larger clone is one base away.

What was sequenced was blood, either unsorted or a sorted T cell fraction (not recorded which). This receptor was identified in a male donor with ankylosing spondylitis or in good health (not recorded which). This chain uses TRBV7-3 with TRBJ1-2, with D uncertain. The CDR3 sequence: CAGSPSPRSRGYTF. In DNA form, the CDR3 reads TGTGCCGGCAGCCCGTCTCCCCGGAGCAGAGGCTACACCTTC.